A selection of T cell receptor beta chains follows, all from one sample in a study of blood T cell repertoires in COVID-19. The data were produced by immunoSEQ multiplex PCR, yet TCRdb's version contains in-frame clones alone and is incomplete. This repertoire shows 450,000 to 500,000 clones, approximately 83% found once; its top ten account for approximately 3.4%. The specimen was peripheral blood. These receptors all stem from a human donor in a cohort sampled during active COVID-19. Both conserved end residues are trimmed from each CDR3.

v_call	j_call	cdr3_aa
TRBV6-5	TRBJ2-7	ASSVLATYEQY
TRBV12-5	TRBJ2-3	ASGRHLGLAGDGPADTQY
TRBV7-9	TRBJ1-4	ASSLSSFNEKLF
TRBV14	TRBJ2-3	ASSQDTSVRTDTQY
TRBV3-1/TRBV3-2	TRBJ2-5	ASSAPTGSQETQY
TRBV7-2	TRBJ2-3	ASSLAYAGGFADTQY
TRBV11-2	TRBJ2-7	ASSLVLPEQY
TRBV5-1	TRBJ1-1	ASSIPQGAEAF
TRBV6-6	TRBJ1-2	ASSYTADGYT
TRBV19	TRBJ1-1	ASTEDREAF
TRBV6-5	TRBJ2-1	ASRLTRNEQF
TRBV4-2	TRBJ2-7	ASSRKLAGGPYEQY
TRBV11-2	TRBJ2-3	ASSLDRGTDTQY
TRBV7-2	TRBJ1-3	ASSLPRDSGNTIY
TRBV6-5	TRBJ2-7	ASSLRRTSVYEQY
TRBV6-6	TRBJ1-3	ASRTGLSGNTIY
TRBV6-5	TRBJ1-1	ASSRQGPTEAF
TRBV7-2	TRBJ2-2	ASSSRKQGIYFTELF
TRBV9	TRBJ2-5	ASSLRTGQETQY
TRBV29-1	TRBJ2-3	SAPSQGFSRGTDTQY
TRBV28	TRBJ1-4	ASSGQFNEKLF
TRBV30	TRBJ1-5	AWGTAADQPQH
TRBV24-1	TRBJ2-5	ATSDFSSFPYQETQY
TRBV6-4	TRBJ2-1	ASSDWTGGSYNEQF
TRBV5-1	TRBJ2-1	ASSLERGISYNEQF
TRBV12-5	TRBJ1-2	ASAMDRGLAGYT
TRBV5-8	TRBJ2-1	ASSIAGLYNEQF
TRBV9	TRBJ1-6	ASSLTGSYNSPLH
TRBV14	TRBJ1-4	ASSQRQPKGEKLF
TRBV30	TRBJ2-1	AWSVLRGDEQF
TRBV28	TRBJ1-1	ASCAGDRGGFTEAF
TRBV18	TRBJ2-7	ASSPDSGGEQY
TRBV7-2	TRBJ2-7	ASSLVGTSGYYEQY